Below are 3 T cell receptor beta chains sequenced from a single sample in a study of spatial heterogeneity in lung cancer. TCRdb re-called the 5' RACE reads with MiXCR, one entry per CDR3 protein. This table has 95,000 to 130,000 distinct CDR3 sequences, 12% appearing once. Time point in this sample: blood at routine non-recurrence follow-up after resection. Unsorted whole RNA from tumor, nontumor lung or frozen PBMC underwent sequencing. Sequencing used PBMCs, obtained at follow-up. All receptors come from a male donor with early-stage non-small cell lung cancer.

The chain is built from TRBV5-4 and TRBJ2-7; TRBD2 matches 8 bases. The CDR3 has 15 residues. The junction had 7 bases not matched to a gene; V was cut back by 3 bases and J by 2 bases. Germline lookup yields CDR1 SGHNT and CDR2 YYREEE (reference sequence). In DNA form, the CDR3 reads TGTGCCAGCAGCTCACCTAGCGGGCATCCCTACGAGCAGTACTTC. Residues: CASSSPSGHPYEQYF.

The V and J genes are TRBV11-1 and TRBJ2-7; D is perhaps TRBD1 or TRBD2 (5 bases each). Trimming stripped 4 bases from V and 0 bases from J, with 13 bases between. CDR1 and CDR2 from the germline V gene are SGHAT and FQDESV (reference sequence). The CDR3 has 15 residues. The CDR3: CASSWGRTSSYEQYF. Here the CDR3 DNA reads TGTGCCAGCAGCTGGGGACGCACCAGCTCCTACGAGCAGTACTTC.

The table lists this clonotype with many counts. V usage is TRBV10-3 and J usage is TRBJ1-1, with D tentatively TRBD1 (5 bases). This CDR3 region has 12 residues. Trimming removed 5 bases at V and 9 bases at J, with 13 bases between. Germline V gives CDR1 ENHRY, CDR2 SYGVKD. The CDR3 region is CAISTDTRKAFF. The CDR3 nucleotides read TGTGCCATCAGTACGGACACAAGGAAAGCTTTCTTT.